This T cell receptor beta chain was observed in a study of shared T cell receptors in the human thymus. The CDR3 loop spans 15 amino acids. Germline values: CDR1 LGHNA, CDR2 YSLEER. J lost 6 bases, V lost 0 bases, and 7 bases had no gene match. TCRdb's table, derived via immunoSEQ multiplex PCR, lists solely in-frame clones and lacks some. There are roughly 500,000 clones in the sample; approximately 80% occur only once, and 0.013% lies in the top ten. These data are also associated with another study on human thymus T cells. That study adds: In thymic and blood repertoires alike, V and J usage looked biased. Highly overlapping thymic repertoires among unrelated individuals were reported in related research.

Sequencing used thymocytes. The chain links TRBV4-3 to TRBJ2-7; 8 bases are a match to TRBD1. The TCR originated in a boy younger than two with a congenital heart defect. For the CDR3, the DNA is TGCGCCAGCAGCCAAGATCACAGGGGGTGGGGCGAGCAGTACTTC. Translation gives CASSQDHRGWGEQYF.